This T cell receptor beta chain was found in a study of cytomegalovirus exposure and HLA in healthy donors (dated by TCRdb to about 2017). Study-wide context: An earlier analysis of approximately 550 of the donors reported 276 Gb of sequence data and more than 90 million unique TCR beta sequences from some 180 million T cells. About 310 gigabases of sequencing data and approximately 85 million unique TCR sequences were included in an early release covering roughly 700 HLA-typed donors. Of the 350 to 450 genotyped donors, less than 85% were placed in the genetic ancestry cluster associated with self-reported Caucasian donors. The study aimed to test whether cataloging public T cell receptors could reveal signatures of past pathogen exposure. The T cell repertoires of some 700 subjects were profiled by immunosequencing and related to cytomegalovirus serostatus. A separate validation cohort of roughly 130 different subjects was used in addition to the 666-subject first cohort. The study combined high-throughput TCR immunosequencing, statistical association of individual TCRs with disease status, and machine learning to predict cytomegalovirus infection status. In a later analysis, previously published TCR beta repertoires from about 640 donors were re-analyzed and high-resolution HLA genotyping was added so that TCR occurrence patterns could be studied. Rather than using new phenotypic data, the later analysis identified candidate immune exposures from TCR beta sequences and from how often those sequences occurred across donors. To decide whether each TCR beta V gene segment behaved as functional or pseudogenic, an earlier analysis of some 600 of the donors relied on high-throughput TCR beta sequencing. Donor age, sex, ethnicity and CMV serostatus were compiled alongside the repertoire data. In a later genetic analysis, genome-wide SNP genotypes for about 55% of the 666 donors were used, and that subset was treated as a discovery cohort. Every repertoire in the discovery cohort had been generated on one and the same sequencing platform. HLA typing included class I and class II loci at four-digit resolution. The number of typed donors differed by locus: roughly 620-640 for A, B, C, DRB1 and DQB1; about 520 for DQA1; 606 for DPA1; and approximately 450 for DPB1. Because of strong linkage in the cohort, a few DR-DQ haplotypes were treated as single units for association and clustering. Among 300 to 500 genotyped donors of the cohort, an average of around 250,000 unique TCR beta nucleotide sequences was sequenced per donor, of which about 18% were non-productive.

Libraries were made using the immunoSEQ multiplex PCR assay. The multiplex PCR relied on a mix of 60 forward primers for TCR Vbeta segments and 13 reverse primers for TCR Jbeta segments. The CDR3 region of rearranged TCR beta genes was amplified from genomic DNA with a multiplex PCR assay. The Illumina HiSeq System was used to sequence the amplified TCR beta libraries as 87-base-pair reads. In the authors' own workflow: A later analysis counted 75 million to 100 million unique TCR beta chains across the 700 or so repertoires, and some 12 million of these chains were shared by at least two donors. To remove PCR and sequencing errors, raw reads were error-corrected and collapsed into unique sequences using a nearest-neighbor algorithm that merged closely related sequences. CDR3 sequences were aligned to IMGT reference sequences to assign V, D and J gene segments. For a sequence to be retained, a match of at least six nucleotides was required to both a V gene segment and a J gene segment. Rearrangements were classified as productive when the CDR3 lacked stop codons and remained in frame with V and J, and all other rearrangements were classified as non-productive. Following IMGT convention, CDR3 was defined as the stretch from the second conserved V-encoded cysteine to the conserved J-encoded phenylalanine. Sequences without an unambiguous match to a single V gene segment were excluded from the earlier analysis of several hundred of the donors. An earlier analysis of several hundred of the donors called V segments functional above 56.7% productive rearrangements and segregating when the between-donor standard deviation exceeded 5%. A statistical classification framework was developed to diagnose cytomegalovirus status using the catalog of TCR beta chain sequences. V and J gene assignment, in a later analysis, came from comparing TCR nucleotide sequences with IMGT/GENE-DB human TR gene sequences. The TCRdist pipeline was used in a later analysis to assign CDR3 sequences and most-parsimonious VDJ recombination scenarios. In a later analysis, each TCR beta chain was defined by its CDR3 amino acid sequence together with its V-gene family, and reads without a unique V-gene family were excluded. To address suspected cross-contamination and a sequencing artifact, a later analysis removed approximately 600 highly shared, low-generation-probability nucleotide sequences. A later analysis calculated a clonal expansion index for each public chain from normalized within-repertoire ranks of inferred template counts. In a later analysis, generation probabilities were computed with a VDJ recombination model fitted to out-of-frame rearrangements, and the resulting probabilities were checked against IGoR. A later analysis scored TCR-TCR, TCR-HLA and TCR-CMV co-occurrence with hypergeometric tests, applying a repertoire-size bias correction to TCR pairs. A later analysis estimated false discovery rates by permuting HLA or CMV assignments 20 times. A later analysis grouped co-occurring TCRs with DBSCAN, adding TCRdist sequence similarity when clustering within HLA-allele-positive subsets. For co-occurrence clustering, repertoires with fewer than 30,000 or more than 120,000 public chains were excluded, along with a handful of repertoires with anomalous nucleotide sharing. Sourced from immuneACCESS, this table was stored by TCRdb with only in-frame sequences that have V and J called. A share of the clones is absent; for the studies checked, an unresolved V gene accounts for under half, and the remainder has no known explanation. V, J and clone size are taken as reported in that table, and D and trimming were inferred from the DNA itself. The sample contains around 100,000 clones, approximately 84% of them found a single time. 2.1% of the sample is taken by the ten largest.

Reading the germline V gene gives CDR1 SGHRS and CDR2 YFSETQ. The germline V and J ends show losses of 7 bases and 3 bases respectively, and no gene match explains 7 bases of the junction. The CDR3 goes from the cysteine to the phenylalanine over 13 residues. CDR3 DNA is the only sequence kept; it has 39 bases, read in frame from the first base. Overall study results and their limits: The study listed 164 TCR beta chains as associated with cytomegalovirus. Because HLA typing was missing for some donors at each locus, association tests included only the typed subset. The classifier was reported to diagnose cytomegalovirus status with high specificity and sensitivity in both the original cohort and the validation cohort. At a false discovery rate of 0.05, a later analysis linked 15,000 to 20,000 TCR beta sequences to specific HLA alleles. A further reported finding was that TCR beta sequences accurately predicted the HLA-A and HLA-B alleles for most subjects in the first cohort. A cluster of highly shared sequence variants was judged likely to represent a technical artifact of the sequencing pipeline. In a later analysis, HLA-associated TCR beta chains were found to be more clonally expanded and to have lower generation probabilities than equally common non-associated chains. A later analysis reported that several top co-occurrence clusters appeared linked to parvovirus B19, influenza, CMV and Epstein-Barr virus. Presence/absence analyses assumed roughly uniform sequencing depth across donors, an assumption that may not hold. Only TCR beta chains were sequenced in this cohort, and the absence of alpha or paired-chain data limited detectable features. Some IMGT-functional V segments, including TRBV6-2 and TRBV6-3, could not be told apart with the 87-base-pair reads, so those segments were excluded. A later analysis found that TCR association rates varied across HLA loci, with DRB1 alleles showing the most associated TCRs and HLA-C alleles the fewest. In a later analysis, most CMV-associated TCR beta chains were found to appear HLA-restricted, with HLA associations seemingly driven largely by CMV exposure. Most TCR sequences were observed very rarely across donors, whereas some public TCRs were present in many individuals. According to a later genetic analysis, donors in an Asian-associated ancestry cluster had fewer N-insertions in productive TCRs than the approximately 650-donor mean. Correlated functional status among segregating V segments might be attributable to linkage disequilibrium, but an unknown experimental factor could not be ruled out. CMV serostatus was the only immune exposure information available for the cohort. In an earlier analysis of fewer than 700 of the donors, most TCR beta V segments appeared in productive rearrangements about 87% or about 30% of the time, broadly matching IMGT annotations. Assigning TCR associations to individual alleles was difficult when HLA alleles, especially DR and DQ, strongly co-occurred. In vitro tests confirmed that a few of the cytomegalovirus-associated TCR beta chains recognize cytomegalovirus antigens. An association between a missense DCLRE1C variant and V-gene and J-gene trimming of TCR beta chains was found in a later genetic analysis and replicated in an independent cohort. According to the authors, the approach could potentially be generalized to other disease states and immunological phenotypes. The earlier analysis of a few hundred of the donors excluded about 16 rarely observed V segments, including chromosome 9 orphons, because counts were too low.

Notes on this clone: The target of this receptor is not known. No base-level quality is on record; no much larger clone is a single base apart.

The cohort consisted of 670 or so healthy bone marrow donors. At the time of sampling, all cohort members were nominally healthy, though unrecorded immune exposures were likely present. The donor was CMV seronegative and belonged to the group of 350 or so seronegative cohort members. Each donor provided a peripheral blood sample, and peripheral blood mononuclear cells were used for TCR beta sequencing. Genomic DNA extraction from the blood cell samples was performed with the Qiagen DNeasy Blood Extraction Kit. The chain is made from TRBV5-1 and TRBJ2-7, and 7 junctional nucleotides match TRBD1. Sequenced input: PBMCs. The sequence was collected from a man aged 18 to 35 in good health and CMV-seronegative. The nucleotide sequence reads TGCGCCAGCCGCAGGACAGGAGACTACGAGCAGTACTTC. Translated, it reads CASRRTGDYEQYF.